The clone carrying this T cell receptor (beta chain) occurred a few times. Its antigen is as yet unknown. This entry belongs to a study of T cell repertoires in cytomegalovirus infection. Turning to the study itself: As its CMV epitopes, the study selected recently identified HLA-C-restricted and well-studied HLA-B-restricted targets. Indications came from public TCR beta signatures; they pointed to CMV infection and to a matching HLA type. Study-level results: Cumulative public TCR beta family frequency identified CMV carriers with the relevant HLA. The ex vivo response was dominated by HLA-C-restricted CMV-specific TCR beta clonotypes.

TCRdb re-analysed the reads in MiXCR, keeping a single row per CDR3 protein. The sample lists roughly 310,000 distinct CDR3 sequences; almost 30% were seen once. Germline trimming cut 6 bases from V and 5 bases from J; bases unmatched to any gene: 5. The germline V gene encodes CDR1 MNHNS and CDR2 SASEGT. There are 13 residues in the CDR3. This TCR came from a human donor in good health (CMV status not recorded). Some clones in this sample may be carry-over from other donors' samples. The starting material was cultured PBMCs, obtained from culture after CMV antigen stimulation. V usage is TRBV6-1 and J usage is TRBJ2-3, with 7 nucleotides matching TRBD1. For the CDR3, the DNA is TGTGCCAGCAGGACAGGGAGTAGAGATACGCAGTATTTT. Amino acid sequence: CASRTGSRDTQYF.